A single sample gave rise to the 5 T cell receptor beta chains below, sequenced in a study of OX40 agonist ivuxolimab in advanced cancers. Receptors were amplified or captured by the immunoSEQ multiplex PCR assay. TCRdb stores this immuneACCESS table with in-frame sequences only. Part of the clones is absent; in the studies checked, under half of the shortfall reflects unresolved V genes, and no reason is known for the rest. The sample profile shows several thousand clones; 75% to 85% of them were found once. Jointly, the top ten make up about a fifth of the sample. The specimen comprised CD4+ or CD8+ T cells sorted from blood, sampled in a trial of the OX40 agonist ivuxolimab. These receptors were taken from an adult with an advanced solid tumor such as melanoma, head and neck, liver or kidney cancer.

The gene calls are TRBV2 and TRBJ2-3; a weak D match, TRBD2 (5 bases). This CDR3 spans 15 amino acids. The ends were cut back, 0 bases at V and 4 bases at J, with 11 bases in the middle. CDR1 and CDR2 (germline): SNHLY, FYNNEI. DNA for the CDR3: TGTGCCAGCAGTGAAGCGCTGGGGAGCCCAGATACGCAGTATTTT. This encodes CASSEALGSPDTQYF.

The chain combines TRBV15 with TRBJ1-5, with D hard to call. Germline V gene sequence: CDR1 LNHNV, CDR2 YYDKDF (reference sequence). V lost 1 base to trimming and J lost 2 bases, with 15 bases between them. This CDR3 has 17 amino acids. CDR3 in DNA: TGTGCCACCAGCAGAGTTTTTGGGCAGGTCGGCAATCAGCCCCAGCATTTT. Amino acids: CATSRVFGQVGNQPQHF. Based on the CDR3 plus reference TRBV15 and TRBJ1-5, the full variable domain is DAMVIQNPRYQVTQFGKPVTLSCSQTLNHNVMYWYQQKSSQAPKLLFHYYDKDFNNEADTPDNFQSRRPNTSFCFLDIRSPGLGDTAMYLCATSRVFGQVGNQPQHFGDGTRLSIL.

This clone has just a few counts. The chain couples TRBV9 to TRBJ2-3; D is undetermined. Per the germline V gene, CDR1 is SGDLS and CDR2 is YYNGEE. Trimming left V 4 bases short and J 3 bases short, with 9 bases between. The CDR3 loop spans 13 amino acids. The CDR3 nucleotides are TGTGCCAGCAGCCTCTCCCGTACAGATACGCAGTATTTT. It yields the protein CASSLSRTDTQYF.

V usage is TRBV7-9 and J usage is TRBJ1-2; 7 positions agree with TRBD1. This CDR3 contains 13 residues. Germline CDR1 and CDR2: SEHNR and FQNEAQ (reference sequence). V dropped 5 bases and J dropped 7; count of bases not matched to a gene: 7. The CDR3 bases are TGTGCCAGCAGCCCTGGACAGGCCGGTGGCTACACCTTC. The encoded protein is CASSPGQAGGYTF.

The chain recombines TRBV19 with TRBJ1-1, with no clear D. The germline V gene has CDR1 LNHDA and CDR2 SQIVND (reference sequence). The V and J ends lost 5 bases and 4 bases respectively, with 5 bases between them. The CDR3 contains 11 residues. For the CDR3, the DNA is TGTGCCAGTAGTCCCTCCACTGAAGCTTTCTTT. Translating gives CASSPSTEAFF.